This T cell receptor (beta chain) appears in the sequencing data of a study of control samples from healthy donors and cancer patients. Trimming cost V 6 bases and J 1 base; bases outside gene matches: 8. CDR3 length: 15 residues. The germline gives CDR1 MNHNY, CDR2 SVGAGI (reference sequence). Some clones are missing from TCRdb's copy, which holds only in-frame ones; the method was immunoSEQ multiplex PCR. Of some 220,000 clones listed, roughly 94% are singletons. The chain combines TRBV6-6 with TRBJ1-1, with TRBD1 matching over 7 bases. This sequence was found in a man aged 45 to 65 in good health. The sample was blood. DNA for the CDR3: TGTGCCAGCAGAGAACGACAGGGTCAGAACACTGAAGCTTTCTTT. As protein: CASRERQGQNTEAFF.